The rows below give T cell receptor beta chains drawn from one sample of a study of OX40 agonist ivuxolimab in advanced cancers. The table came from immunoSEQ multiplex PCR; TCRdb's copy has only in-frame clones and leaves some out. The sample holds 95,000 to 120,000 clones; roughly 90% are singletons and the top ten take over 0.6%. The sample here was CD4+ or CD8+ T cells sorted from blood, taken in a trial of the OX40 agonist ivuxolimab. The source of these receptors is an adult with an advanced solid tumor such as melanoma, head and neck, liver or kidney cancer. CDR3s include the opening cysteine and the closing phenylalanine or tryptophan. A D gene is named only where the DNA matches it firmly. The listing skips clone size in some rows; elsewhere it reads once, few, many or a size class.

v_call	d_call	j_call	clone_size	cdr3_aa	cdr3_nt
TRBV5-1	.	TRBJ1-1	.	CASSALETGHPEAFF	TGCGCCAGCAGCGCCCTCGAGACAGGACACCCTGAAGCTTTCTTT
TRBV11-1	.	TRBJ1-2	.	CASSPGLSYGYTF	TGTGCCAGCAGCCCGGGCCTTTCCTATGGCTACACCTTC
TRBV6-6	.	TRBJ1-5	.	CASRQGNQPQHF	TGTGCCAGCCGACAGGGCAATCAGCCCCAGCATTTT
TRBV10-3	.	TRBJ2-7	.	CAIKVQGYYEQYF	TGTGCCATCAAAGTCCAGGGGTACTACGAGCAGTACTTC
TRBV29-1	TRBD1	TRBJ1-1	.	CSAQQGAGTEAFF	TGCAGCGCCCAACAGGGGGCTGGCACTGAAGCTTTCTTT
TRBV4-1	TRBD1	TRBJ1-5	.	CASSQGQGPTASNQPQHF	TGCGCCAGCAGCCAGGGACAGGGTCCCACCGCTAGCAATCAGCCCCAGCATTTT
TRBV2	TRBD1	TRBJ1-5	.	CASSTRTGGDQPQHF	TGTGCCAGCAGTACCAGGACAGGGGGGGATCAGCCCCAGCATTTT
TRBV5-1	.	TRBJ2-1	.	CASSLGQIYNEQFF	TGCGCCAGCAGCTTGGGACAGATATACAATGAGCAGTTCTTC
TRBV27	.	TRBJ2-5	.	CATKGPRETQYF	TGTGCCACAAAGGGGCCACGGGAGACCCAGTACTTC
TRBV15	.	TRBJ2-1	.	CATSRDGGNEQFF	TGTGCCACCAGCAGAGATGGAGGAAATGAGCAGTTCTTC
TRBV9	.	TRBJ2-3	once	CASSLLVGNPTDTQYF	TGTGCCAGCAGCCTCCTGGTGGGTAACCCCACAGATACGCAGTATTTT
TRBV10-3	TRBD2	TRBJ2-1	.	CAIRGLAEGNEQFF	TGTGCCATCAGGGGACTAGCGGAGGGCAATGAGCAGTTCTTC
TRBV9	.	TRBJ2-5	few	CASSVAGFGETQYF	TGTGCCAGCAGCGTAGCGGGGTTCGGGGAGACCCAGTACTTC
TRBV2	.	TRBJ2-1	.	CASSGASLNNEQFF	TGTGCCAGCAGTGGGGCTAGCCTTAACAATGAGCAGTTCTTC
TRBV9	TRBD1	TRBJ1-2	.	CASSPRTGNYGYTF	TGTGCCAGCAGCCCCCGGACAGGGAATTATGGCTACACCTTC
TRBV9	.	TRBJ1-2	once	CASSGPGVGYGYTF	TGTGCCAGCAGCGGCCCGGGGGTAGGCTATGGCTACACCTTC
TRBV9	.	TRBJ2-3	.	CASSVGQGGRTDTQYF	TGTGCCAGCAGTGTCGGACAAGGAGGTCGGACAGATACGCAGTATTTT
TRBV13	TRBD1	TRBJ1-2	.	CASSLGQGSYGYTF	TGTGCCAGCAGCCTTGGACAGGGGAGCTATGGCTACACCTTC
TRBV30	.	TRBJ1-1	once	CAWSPSDTEAFF	TGTGCCTGGAGTCCCTCAGACACTGAAGCTTTCTTT
TRBV18	.	TRBJ1-1	.	CASSLGGKNTEAFF	TGTGCCAGCTCACTCGGGGGGAAGAACACTGAAGCTTTCTTT
TRBV5-1	.	TRBJ1-3	.	CASSLGSGNTIYF	TGCGCCAGCAGCTTGGGTTCAGGAAACACCATATATTTT
TRBV6-5	.	TRBJ1-2	.	CATGPSTNYGYTF	TGTGCCACCGGGCCTTCGACGAACTATGGCTACACCTTC
TRBV5-1	.	TRBJ1-2	once	CASSLDPGRYYGYTF	TGCGCCAGCAGCTTGGATCCGGGGAGATACTATGGCTACACCTTC
TRBV30	.	TRBJ2-2	.	CACATFEGAGELFF	TGTGCCTGTGCGACCTTCGAGGGGGCCGGGGAGCTGTTTTTT
TRBV5-3	.	TRBJ2-3	.	CARATPPLRAPNWQYF	TGTGCCAGAGCTACGCCCCCCCTCAGAGCCCCTAATTGGCAGTATTTT
TRBV19	TRBD1	TRBJ1-1	.	CASSISQGDGTEAFF	TGTGCCAGTAGTATAAGCCAGGGGGACGGGACTGAAGCTTTCTTT
TRBV7-9	.	TRBJ1-1	.	CASSRISTEAFF	TGTGCCAGCAGCCGAATCAGTACTGAAGCTTTCTTT
TRBV7-9	.	TRBJ2-7	.	CASSLAVRTASSYEQYF	TGTGCCAGCAGCTTAGCAGTTCGGACAGCAAGCTCCTACGAGCAGTACTTC
TRBV19	.	TRBJ1-1	.	CASRRISGAWGNTEAFF	TGTGCCAGTAGGAGGATTTCTGGGGCTTGGGGGAACACTGAAGCTTTCTTT